The 3 T cell receptor beta chains given below trace back to one sample, sequenced in a study of tumor and adjacent non-tumor tissue in lung cancer. RNA was extracted from bulk tissue without any cell sorting. The library came from three nested PCR rounds adapted from ARM-PCR protocols. Each CDR3 protein gets one entry after TCRdb re-called the multiplex PCR reads with MiXCR. This table has about 200,000 distinct CDR3 sequences, less than 80% appearing once. Sequencing input: lung tumor tissue. These receptors were collected from a man aged 55 to 70 with non-small cell lung cancer.

Concerning this clonotype: This may come from a read error, since a much larger clone is one base off. The rearrangement uses TRBV20-1 and TRBJ1-4, with D possibly TRBD1 on 5 matching bases. CDR3 length: 14 amino acids. Germline CDR1 and CDR2: DFQATT and SNEGSKA (reference sequence). CDR3 region: CSAKGGAESEQLFF. CDR3 nucleotide sequence: TGCAGTGCCAAGGGCGGGGCGGAAAGTGAACAACTGTTTTTT.

CDR3 DNA sequence: TGCGCCAGCAGCCAAATCGCAGGCAACGTTAACTATGGCTACACCTTC. The encoded protein is CASSQIAGNVNYGYTF. The chain recombines TRBV4-3 with TRBJ1-2; the D is unclear. The germline V and J ends were trimmed by 2 bases and 1 base, with 14 bases remaining between them. Germline CDR1 LGHNA, CDR2 YSLEER. The CDR3 is 16 amino acids.

To note about this clonotype: This may stem from a read error, because a much larger clone lies one nucleotide away. The V gene is TRBV6-1, the J gene TRBJ1-2; D possibly corresponds to TRBD1 (6 bases). Germline V CDR1 and CDR2: MNHNS, SASEGT. V was shortened by 6 bases and J by 9 bases, with 20 bases between the two germline ends. The CDR3 sequence is 14 residues long. CDR3 bases: TGTGCCAGCAGGACGGACAGTGGAGGCTACAGCTACACCTTC. It specifies CASRTDSGGYSYTF.